This T cell receptor beta chain was profiled in a study of blood T cell repertoires in COVID-19. This clone appeared a few times. Only in-frame clones appear in the TCRdb table, and some are missing; sequencing was by immunoSEQ multiplex PCR. The sample has over 350,000 clones, 87% seen once; the top ten hold 1.5% to 2%. The clonotype was recovered from a woman under 30 with acute COVID-19. The material sequenced was PBMCs or T cells enriched from blood (not recorded which).

CDR3 nucleotides: TGTGCCAGCAGCCCGGACAGGGGGCGGTTAGCTTTCTTT. This sequence encodes CASSPDRGRLAFF. This chain uses TRBV7-3 with TRBJ1-1; 11 bases fit TRBD1. V dropped 5 bases and J dropped 10; count of bases not matched to a gene: 6. The germline gives CDR1 SGHTA, CDR2 FQGTGA. CDR3 length: 13 residues.